This is a list of T cell receptor beta chains from one sample in a study of vaccination and CD4 T cells after COVID-19. Their antigens remain unidentified. TCRdb re-analysed the PCR reads in MiXCR, keeping a single row per CDR3 protein. The table lists just under 20,000 distinct CDR3 sequences, about 40% of them singletons. The sample here was CD4+ T cells from blood, cultured in vitro, taken before SARS-CoV-2 vaccination. Receptors were obtained from a human donor who received a COVID-19 vaccine. CDR3s include the opening cysteine and the closing phenylalanine or tryptophan. A D gene is named only where the DNA matches it firmly. Clone size is shown for a subset of rows, as once, few, many or a class of expanded clone.

v_gene: TRBV6-1; abundance: few; j_gene: TRBJ1-1; d_gene: TRBD1; CDR3nt: TGTGCCAGCAACCCCACAGGGGGCATAACTGAAGCTTTCTTT; CDR3aa: CASNPTGGITEAFF
v_gene: TRBV6-2/TRBV6-3; abundance: -; j_gene: TRBJ2-3; d_gene: -; CDR3nt: TGTGCCAGCAGTTACTCTCCGGTGAGCCGGACAGATACGCAGTATTTT; CDR3aa: CASSYSPVSRTDTQYF
v_gene: TRBV27; abundance: -; j_gene: TRBJ2-5; d_gene: -; CDR3nt: TGTGCCAGCAGGCTCAGCCCACAAGAGACCCAGTACTTC; CDR3aa: CASRLSPQETQYF
v_gene: TRBV10-3; abundance: few; j_gene: TRBJ1-2; d_gene: TRBD1; CDR3nt: TGTGCCATCAGTGAGTCGACAGGGTTTAGCTATGGCTACACCTTC; CDR3aa: CAISESTGFSYGYTF
v_gene: TRBV30; abundance: few; j_gene: TRBJ1-6; d_gene: -; CDR3nt: TGTGCCTGGAGTGTACGGCGTACAGGGCTCGATTATAATTCACCCCTCCACTTT; CDR3aa: CAWSVRRTGLDYNSPLHF
v_gene: TRBV20-1; abundance: -; j_gene: TRBJ2-5; d_gene: TRBD2; CDR3nt: TGCAGTGCTAGTTGGACTAGCGGGGGGGCTTGGGAAGAGACCCAGTACTTC; CDR3aa: CSASWTSGGAWEETQYF
v_gene: TRBV20-1; abundance: -; j_gene: TRBJ2-5; d_gene: -; CDR3nt: TGCAGTGCTCCCCGACAGGACCAAGAGACCCAGTACTTC; CDR3aa: CSAPRQDQETQYF
v_gene: TRBV30; abundance: -; j_gene: TRBJ2-7; d_gene: -; CDR3nt: TGTGCCTGGAGTAGCGGTGAAACCTACGAGCAGTACTTC; CDR3aa: CAWSSGETYEQYF
v_gene: TRBV19; abundance: -; j_gene: TRBJ1-2; d_gene: TRBD1; CDR3nt: TGTGCCAGTAGTCCCCGACAGGGGATCTATGGCTACACCTTC; CDR3aa: CASSPRQGIYGYTF
v_gene: TRBV29-1; abundance: -; j_gene: TRBJ1-1; d_gene: -; CDR3nt: TGCAGCGCCACGAGGGGGGGGATGAACACTGAAGCTTTCTTT; CDR3aa: CSATRGGMNTEAFF
v_gene: TRBV12-3/TRBV12-4; abundance: few; j_gene: TRBJ1-2; d_gene: -; CDR3nt: TGTGCCAGCAGTCCCAAATTGGAGAGCCTTGGGTATGGCTACACCTTC; CDR3aa: CASSPKLESLGYGYTF
v_gene: TRBV6-2/TRBV6-3; abundance: -; j_gene: TRBJ2-3; d_gene: TRBD2; CDR3nt: TGTGCCAGCAGTACCGGGGGGGATACGCAGTATTTT; CDR3aa: CASSTGGDTQYF
v_gene: TRBV5-5; abundance: -; j_gene: TRBJ2-5; d_gene: TRBD2; CDR3nt: TGTGCCAGCACCCTAAGGCAGGGCGGACTAGCGGGGAGGCAAGAGACCCAGTACTTC; CDR3aa: CASTLRQGGLAGRQETQYF
v_gene: TRBV27; abundance: -; j_gene: TRBJ1-2; d_gene: TRBD1; CDR3nt: TGTGCCAGCAGACAGGGGGGATATGGCTACACCTTC; CDR3aa: CASRQGGYGYTF
v_gene: TRBV4-2; abundance: once; j_gene: TRBJ2-5; d_gene: TRBD1; CDR3nt: TGTGCCAGCAGCCCCGGGACAGGGGAAGAGACCCAGTACTTC; CDR3aa: CASSPGTGEETQYF
v_gene: TRBV6-5; abundance: -; j_gene: TRBJ1-2; d_gene: -; CDR3nt: TGTGCCAGCAGTTACGACAGGACATATTTCCATGGCTACACCTTC; CDR3aa: CASSYDRTYFHGYTF
v_gene: TRBV6-5; abundance: -; j_gene: TRBJ1-6; d_gene: TRBD1; CDR3nt: TGTGCCAGCAGTTACGGGCTTTTGGGGACAGGGAATTCACCCCTCCACTTT; CDR3aa: CASSYGLLGTGNSPLHF
v_gene: TRBV5-1; abundance: -; j_gene: TRBJ2-5; d_gene: TRBD2; CDR3nt: TGCGCCAGCAGCTTAGCCGGGACTAGCGGGGGAGAGACCCAGTACTTC; CDR3aa: CASSLAGTSGGETQYF
v_gene: TRBV6-5; abundance: -; j_gene: TRBJ2-1; d_gene: TRBD2; CDR3nt: TGTGCCAGCAGTTACGCTCTAGCGGGGGGTATCGATGAGCAGTTCTTC; CDR3aa: CASSYALAGGIDEQFF
v_gene: TRBV19; abundance: -; j_gene: TRBJ1-2; d_gene: -; CDR3nt: TGTGCCAGTAAGTCAACGGGGCGGAGTATGGGCTACACCTTC; CDR3aa: CASKSTGRSMGYTF
v_gene: TRBV30; abundance: few; j_gene: TRBJ1-1; d_gene: TRBD1; CDR3nt: TGTGCCTGGAGGGCAGGGGGCGGCAACACTGAAGCTTTCTTT; CDR3aa: CAWRAGGGNTEAFF
v_gene: TRBV6-5; abundance: few; j_gene: TRBJ1-2; d_gene: TRBD1; CDR3nt: TGTGCCAGCAGTTACGGGGCAGGGGGAAACTATGGCTACACCTTC; CDR3aa: CASSYGAGGNYGYTF
v_gene: TRBV7-9; abundance: few; j_gene: TRBJ1-2; d_gene: -; CDR3nt: TGTGCCAGCAGCCTGGACGGTGGGAGATCCGGAGAGGGCTACACCTTC; CDR3aa: CASSLDGGRSGEGYTF
v_gene: TRBV20-1; abundance: few; j_gene: TRBJ1-2; d_gene: -; CDR3nt: TGCAGTGCTAGAGGCGGGGGTGGCTATGGCTACACCTTC; CDR3aa: CSARGGGGYGYTF
v_gene: TRBV5-1; abundance: few; j_gene: TRBJ2-3; d_gene: -; CDR3nt: TGCGCCAGCAGTGGAGGGGTGAGCACAGATACGCAGTATTTT; CDR3aa: CASSGGVSTDTQYF
v_gene: TRBV25-1; abundance: -; j_gene: TRBJ1-1; d_gene: TRBD1; CDR3nt: TGTGCCAGCATCTTAGGGGGCGCAGGAAAAACTGAAGCTTTCTTT; CDR3aa: CASILGGAGKTEAFF
v_gene: TRBV10-3; abundance: few; j_gene: TRBJ1-3; d_gene: TRBD1; CDR3nt: TGTGCCATCAGGCCTGGACAGGACTCTGGAAACACCATATATTTT; CDR3aa: CAIRPGQDSGNTIYF
v_gene: TRBV30; abundance: -; j_gene: TRBJ2-5; d_gene: TRBD2; CDR3nt: TGTGCCTGGAGTGTTACAAGCGGGGGGTCAGGGACCCAGTACTTC; CDR3aa: CAWSVTSGGSGTQYF
v_gene: TRBV7-2; abundance: few; j_gene: TRBJ2-1; d_gene: -; CDR3nt: TGTGCCAGCAGCCCAAGAGGGGCCTCGTTGGGGCAGTTCTTC; CDR3aa: CASSPRGASLGQFF
v_gene: TRBV5-4; abundance: -; j_gene: TRBJ1-1; d_gene: -; CDR3nt: TGTGCCAGCAGCTTGGCAGGGAACAGAAGGCGGACTGAAGCTTTCTTT; CDR3aa: CASSLAGNRRRTEAFF
v_gene: TRBV24-1; abundance: few; j_gene: TRBJ1-5; d_gene: -; CDR3nt: TGTGCCACCAGTGACTCCGGGACGGCCGGCCGGCCCCAGCATTTT; CDR3aa: CATSDSGTAGRPQHF
v_gene: TRBV12-3/TRBV12-4; abundance: few; j_gene: TRBJ2-5; d_gene: TRBD2; CDR3nt: TGTGCCAGCATCAAGACTAGCCAGGAGACCCAGTACTTC; CDR3aa: CASIKTSQETQYF
v_gene: TRBV19; abundance: few; j_gene: TRBJ2-3; d_gene: TRBD2; CDR3nt: TGTGCCAGTAGTGCGCCGGGACTAGCGGGGGGAGCAGATACGCAGTATTTT; CDR3aa: CASSAPGLAGGADTQYF
v_gene: TRBV12-3/TRBV12-4; abundance: few; j_gene: TRBJ1-1; d_gene: TRBD1; CDR3nt: TGTGCCAGCAGTTTCGACAGGGGGTTGACTGAAGCTTTCTTT; CDR3aa: CASSFDRGLTEAFF
v_gene: TRBV18; abundance: few; j_gene: TRBJ2-5; d_gene: -; CDR3nt: TGTGCCAGCTCACGGGACGGACAAGAGACCCAGTACTTC; CDR3aa: CASSRDGQETQYF
v_gene: TRBV5-1; abundance: -; j_gene: TRBJ2-3; d_gene: -; CDR3nt: TGCGCCACCACTAATGTCGGGACCCGGGGGGATACGCAGTATTTT; CDR3aa: CATTNVGTRGDTQYF
v_gene: TRBV30; abundance: once; j_gene: TRBJ2-3; d_gene: -; CDR3nt: TGTGCCTGGAACGATGCCATGGTCACCCTGGAGGCAGATACGCAGTATTTT; CDR3aa: CAWNDAMVTLEADTQYF
v_gene: TRBV7-2; abundance: -; j_gene: TRBJ2-7; d_gene: -; CDR3nt: TGTGCCAGCAGCTCGGAGGGGAGCTCCTACGAGCAGTACTTC; CDR3aa: CASSSEGSSYEQYF
v_gene: TRBV10-1; abundance: few; j_gene: TRBJ2-7; d_gene: -; CDR3nt: TGCGCCAGCAGTGACCAGCATGCCTACGAGCAGTACTTC; CDR3aa: CASSDQHAYEQYF
v_gene: TRBV6-1; abundance: -; j_gene: TRBJ1-2; d_gene: -; CDR3nt: TGTGCCAGCGGCCCGTACTTAGAGATAGGGTGGTATGGCTACACCTTC; CDR3aa: CASGPYLEIGWYGYTF
v_gene: TRBV7-8; abundance: few; j_gene: TRBJ1-2; d_gene: -; CDR3nt: TGTGCCAGCAGCTTAGGTCGGTGGGAAAACTATGGCTACACCTTC; CDR3aa: CASSLGRWENYGYTF
v_gene: TRBV5-3; abundance: -; j_gene: TRBJ2-5; d_gene: -; CDR3nt: TGTGCCAGAAGCCAGAAAAACAGGGGGGGAGAAGAGACCCAGTACTTC; CDR3aa: CARSQKNRGGEETQYF
v_gene: TRBV25-1; abundance: few; j_gene: TRBJ1-1; d_gene: TRBD1; CDR3nt: TGTGCCAGCAGCGCAACGACAGGGGAAGGTACTGAAGCTTTCTTT; CDR3aa: CASSATTGEGTEAFF
v_gene: TRBV6-1; abundance: -; j_gene: TRBJ1-1; d_gene: TRBD1; CDR3nt: TGTGCCAGCAGTCACGGGACAGGGGCGGCTTTCTTT; CDR3aa: CASSHGTGAAFF
v_gene: TRBV5-1; abundance: -; j_gene: TRBJ2-5; d_gene: TRBD1; CDR3nt: TGCGCCAGCAGCCATCCCTCGGGACAGGGTCTGCAGACCCAGTACTTC; CDR3aa: CASSHPSGQGLQTQYF
v_gene: TRBV20-1; abundance: few; j_gene: TRBJ1-2; d_gene: -; CDR3nt: TGCAGTGCTAGAAGGGGGGAGGGCTATGGCTACACCTTC; CDR3aa: CSARRGEGYGYTF
v_gene: TRBV20-1; abundance: few; j_gene: TRBJ1-5; d_gene: -; CDR3nt: TGCAGTGCTAGAAGACAGGAACAATCAGCCCAGCATTTT; CDR3aa: CSARRQEQSAQHF
v_gene: TRBV3-1; abundance: -; j_gene: TRBJ2-1; d_gene: -; CDR3nt: TGTGCCAGCAGCCAAGATCGGCTGAGCTGGCAGTTCTTC; CDR3aa: CASSQDRLSWQFF
v_gene: TRBV29-1; abundance: -; j_gene: TRBJ1-1; d_gene: -; CDR3nt: TGCAGCGTTGACGAGAACATGGGGGGCACTGAAGCTTTCTTT; CDR3aa: CSVDENMGGTEAFF
v_gene: TRBV12-3/TRBV12-4; abundance: -; j_gene: TRBJ2-7; d_gene: -; CDR3nt: TGTGCCAGCAGTCCAGGGGGGAGCTCCTACGAGCAGTACTTC; CDR3aa: CASSPGGSSYEQYF
v_gene: TRBV12-3/TRBV12-4; abundance: -; j_gene: TRBJ2-1; d_gene: TRBD2; CDR3nt: TGTGCCAGCAGTTTTTGGCGGGGGGGCCTCTCCTACAATGAGCAGTTCTTC; CDR3aa: CASSFWRGGLSYNEQFF
v_gene: TRBV6-4; abundance: -; j_gene: TRBJ1-4; d_gene: -; CDR3nt: TGTGCCAGCAGTGCGGGGTTTCGGGAAAAACTGTTTTTT; CDR3aa: CASSAGFREKLFF
v_gene: TRBV25-1; abundance: -; j_gene: TRBJ1-6; d_gene: -; CDR3nt: TGTGCCAGCAGTGAATACGGGCTAAATTCACCCCTCCACTTT; CDR3aa: CASSEYGLNSPLHF
v_gene: TRBV27; abundance: -; j_gene: TRBJ1-6; d_gene: TRBD1; CDR3nt: TGTGCCAGCAGACCTACGGGACAGGGAGCGGGACAGAGTAATTCACCCCTCCACTTT; CDR3aa: CASRPTGQGAGQSNSPLHF
v_gene: TRBV20-1; abundance: -; j_gene: TRBJ2-2; d_gene: -; CDR3nt: TGCAGTGCTAGAGTGGGGCGACCGAACACCGGGGAGCTGTTTTTT; CDR3aa: CSARVGRPNTGELFF
v_gene: TRBV20-1; abundance: -; j_gene: TRBJ2-5; d_gene: TRBD2; CDR3nt: TGCAGTGCTAGTCCGCTAGCGGGATTCCTCCAAGAGACCCAGTACTTC; CDR3aa: CSASPLAGFLQETQYF
v_gene: TRBV12-3/TRBV12-4; abundance: -; j_gene: TRBJ2-1; d_gene: -; CDR3nt: TGTGCCAGCAGTTTATTGTTCGAGAGGAGCTCCTACAATGAGCAGTTCTTC; CDR3aa: CASSLLFERSSYNEQFF
v_gene: TRBV11-2; abundance: few; j_gene: TRBJ1-6; d_gene: TRBD1; CDR3nt: TGTGCCAGCAGCTTAATCCCACCGGGACAGGGACGGTCACCCCTCCACTTT; CDR3aa: CASSLIPPGQGRSPLHF
v_gene: TRBV19; abundance: few; j_gene: TRBJ1-2; d_gene: TRBD1; CDR3nt: TGTGCCAGTACCTATCACCGGGACAGGGGAATGTATGGCTACACTTTC; CDR3aa: CASTYHRDRGMYGYTF
v_gene: TRBV11-3; abundance: few; j_gene: TRBJ1-2; d_gene: -; CDR3nt: TGTGCCAGCTCGACACAGGCGCCGTTGGGAGGCTACACCTTC; CDR3aa: CASSTQAPLGGYTF